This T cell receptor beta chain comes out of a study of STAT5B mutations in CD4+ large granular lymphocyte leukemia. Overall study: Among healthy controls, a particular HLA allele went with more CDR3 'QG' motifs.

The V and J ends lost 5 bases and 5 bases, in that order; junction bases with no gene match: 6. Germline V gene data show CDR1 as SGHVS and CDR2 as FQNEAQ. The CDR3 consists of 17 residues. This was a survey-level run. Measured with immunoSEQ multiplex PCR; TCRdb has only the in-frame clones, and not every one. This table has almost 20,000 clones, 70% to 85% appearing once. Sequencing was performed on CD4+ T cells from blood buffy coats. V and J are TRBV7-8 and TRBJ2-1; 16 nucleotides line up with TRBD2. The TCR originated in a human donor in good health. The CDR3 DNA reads TGTGCCAGCAGCGGGACTAGCGGGAGGGCCGGCGACAATGAGCAGTTCTTC. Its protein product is CASSGTSGRAGDNEQFF. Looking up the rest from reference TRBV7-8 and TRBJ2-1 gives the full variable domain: GAGVSQSPRYKVAKRGQDVALRCDPISGHVSLFWYQQALGQGPEFLTYFQNEAQLDKSGLPSDRFFAERPEGSVSTLKIQRTQQEDSAVYLCASSGTSGRAGDNEQFFGPGTRLTVL.